The 12 T cell receptor beta chains below all came from one sample that was sequenced in a study of regulatory T cells in long-lasting Graves disease. Sample time point: newly diagnosed GD, antithyroid drugs for less than 3 months. Extracted RNA from PBMCs served as the source of the TCR library. Arm-PCR of CDR3 regions and iRepertoire HTBI primers were the basis on which TCR beta libraries were built. TCRdb re-analysed the multiplex PCR reads in MiXCR, keeping a single row per CDR3 protein. In the table there are about 400,000 distinct CDR3 sequences, roughly 15% of which are singletons. The starting material was peripheral blood mononuclear cells (PBMCs), obtained at new diagnosis, from a patient treated with antithyroid drugs. Receptors originate from a female donor with Graves disease.

This clonotype was counted at least ten times. V gene TRBV11-2 combines with J gene TRBJ2-1; TRBD1 or TRBD2 may be the D gene (5 bases each). Trimming stripped 5 bases from V and 0 bases from J, with 20 bases between. CDR1 is SGHAT, CDR2 FQNNGV, per germline. This CDR3 contains 18 residues. CDR3 sequence reads: CASSPGRGGPSSYNEQFF. CDR3 coding DNA: TGTGCCAGCAGCCCGGGCCGTGGGGGTCCAAGCTCCTACAATGAGCAGTTCTTC.

This clonotype was observed a handful of times. The chain has TRBV6-2 or TRBV6-3 and TRBJ2-1; 8 bases align to TRBD2. After removal of 5 bases from V and 9 bases from J, the junction contained 6 bases not matched to a gene. This CDR3 is built from 13 residues. The germline V gene encodes CDR1 MNHEY and CDR2 SVGEGT. CDR3 protein: CASSRLAFGEQFF. DNA of the CDR3: TGTGCCAGCAGTCGACTAGCGTTCGGTGAGCAGTTCTTC.

This clonotype was picked up many times. The rearrangement uses TRBV5-6 and TRBJ2-7, with TRBD1 matching 8 bases. Germline-derived CDR1 and CDR2 are SGHDT and YYEEEE. The CDR3 has 15 residues. V shed 4 bases and J 5 bases; nucleotides not matched to a gene: 11. The CDR3 here is CASSHPRDRSHEQYF. CDR3 coding DNA: TGTGCCAGCAGCCACCCCCGGGACAGGTCCCACGAGCAGTACTTC.

At least ten counts were recorded for this clonotype. The V call is TRBV20-1, the J call TRBJ2-7, with 7 nucleotides matching TRBD1. Germline V gives CDR1 DFQATT, CDR2 SNEGSKA (reference sequence). The CDR3 contains 14 residues. V trimming: 4 bases; J trimming: 4 bases; junction bases outside the gene matches: 10. The CDR3 loop is CSATDRVSVYEQYF. CDR3 bases: TGCAGTGCTACTGACAGGGTTTCAGTTTACGAGCAGTACTTC.

The chain's CDR3 is CASSPDRGFTDTQYF. CDR3 coding DNA: TGTGCCAGCTCACCGGACAGGGGTTTCACAGATACGCAGTATTTT. This chain uses TRBV18 with TRBJ2-3; TRBD1 agrees at 9 bases. Germline V CDR1 and CDR2: KGHSH, LQKENI. V trimming: 3 bases; J trimming: 2 bases; junction bases outside the gene matches: 3. The CDR3 contains 15 residues.

Comment on this clonotype: Being one base from a much bigger clone, this may be a read error. The genes are TRBV28 and TRBJ2-7; 7 nucleotides line up with TRBD2. The germline CDR1 and CDR2 sequences are MDHEN and SYDVKM. The CDR3 spans 17 residues. V was clipped by 6 bases and J by 7 bases; unmatched bases: 21. The CDR3: CASRSSGPAHRYNEQYF. The DNA for the CDR3 is TGTGCCAGCAGATCTAGCGGCCCAGCCCATCGCTACAATGAGCAGTACTTC. The complete variable domain, with remaining parts taken from reference TRBV28 and TRBJ2-7, reads DVKVTQSSRYLVKRTGEKVFLECVQDMDHENMFWYRQDPGLGLRLIYFSYDVKMKEKGDIPEGYSVSREKKERFSLILESASTNQTSMYLCASRSSGPAHRYNEQYFGPGTRLTVT.

At least ten counts were recorded for this clonotype. The chain links TRBV30 to TRBJ1-1; D possibly corresponds to TRBD1 (5 bases). Germline CDR1 and CDR2: GTSNPN and SVGIG (reference sequence). V gave up 0 bases and J gave up 5 bases, with 10 bases separating them. This CDR3 is 13 amino acids long. The CDR3 sequence: CAWSVLGDTEAFF. The CDR3 nucleotides are TGTGCCTGGAGTGTACTAGGGGATACTGAAGCTTTCTTT.

This chain links TRBV7-2 with TRBJ2-2; tentative D call: TRBD2 (6 bases). V was cut by 0 bases and J by 6 bases, with 14 bases left in between. Germline CDR1 is SGHTA and CDR2 is FQGNSA. The CDR3 is 16 residues long. In DNA form, the CDR3 reads TGTGCCAGCAGCTTAGCTTACGGGGGAGGAGCCGGGGAGCTGTTTTTT. The encoded protein is CASSLAYGGGAGELFF.

For this clonotype: This clone may be a read error of a much larger clone one base away. The chain couples TRBV6-2 or TRBV6-3 to TRBJ2-1, with D maybe TRBD2 (5 bases). This CDR3 is built from 14 residues. The V gene lost 6 bases and the J gene lost 13 bases, with 22 bases spanning the gap. Germline V gives CDR1 MNHEY, CDR2 SVGEGT. The CDR3 loop reads CASSLTIPRETQFF. The DNA of the CDR3 is TGTGCCAGCAGCTTGACCATCCCTAGGGAGACCCAGTTCTTC.

This clonotype occurred many times. The chain joins TRBV6-2 or TRBV6-3 to TRBJ1-2; possible D gene TRBD1, 5 bases. V was trimmed by 2 bases and J by 4 bases, leaving 8 bases between them. The CDR3 covers 13 residues. The germline CDR1 and CDR2 sequences are MNHEY and SVGEGT. The CDR3 DNA reads TGTGCCAGCAGTTACGCAGGGAGCTATGGCTACACCTTC. Translation gives CASSYAGSYGYTF.

This clonotype was recorded at least ten times. The chain carries TRBV28 and TRBJ2-7; D gene unclear. Trimming took off 3 bases at V and 0 bases at J, with 12 bases between the two ends. The germline gives CDR1 MDHEN, CDR2 SYDVKM. The CDR3 sequence is 15 residues long. CDR3 sequence: CASSLARLASYEQYF. The CDR3 DNA follows: TGTGCCAGCAGTTTGGCCAGACTCGCCTCCTACGAGCAGTACTTC. The variable domain in full, with the rest retrieved from reference TRBV28 and TRBJ2-7, is DVKVTQSSRYLVKRTGEKVFLECVQDMDHENMFWYRQDPGLGLRLIYFSYDVKMKEKGDIPEGYSVSREKKERFSLILESASTNQTSMYLCASSLARLASYEQYFGPGTRLTVT.

This clonotype was recorded many times. The rearrangement links TRBV3-1 to TRBJ2-7, with TRBD1 matching 8 bases. The CDR3 runs 17 residues. With 6 bases clipped from V and 6 bases from J, the junction kept 19 bases outside the gene matches. CDR1 and CDR2 (germline): LGHDT, YNNKEL (reference sequence). For the CDR3, the DNA is TGTGCCAGCAGTCCTGGGGCCGGGACAGGCCTCCGCCGCGAGCAGTACTTC. It specifies CASSPGAGTGLRREQYF.